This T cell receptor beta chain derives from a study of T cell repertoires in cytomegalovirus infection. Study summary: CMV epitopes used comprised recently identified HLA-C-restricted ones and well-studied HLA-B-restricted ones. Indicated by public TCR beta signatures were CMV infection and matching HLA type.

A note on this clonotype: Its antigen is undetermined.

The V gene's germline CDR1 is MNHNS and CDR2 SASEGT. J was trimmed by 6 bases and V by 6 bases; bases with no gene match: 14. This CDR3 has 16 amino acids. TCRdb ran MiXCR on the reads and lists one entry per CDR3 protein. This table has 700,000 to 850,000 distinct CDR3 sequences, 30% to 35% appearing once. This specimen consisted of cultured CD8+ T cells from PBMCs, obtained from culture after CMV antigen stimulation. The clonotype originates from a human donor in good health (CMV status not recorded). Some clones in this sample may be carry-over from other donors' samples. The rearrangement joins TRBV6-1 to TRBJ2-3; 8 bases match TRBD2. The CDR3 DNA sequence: TGTGCCAGCAGCCCCGAGTCGGGGGGGGGCCCGGATACGCAGTATTTT. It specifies CASSPESGGGPDTQYF.